The T cell receptor (beta chain) under discussion was sequenced for a study of cytomegalovirus exposure and HLA in healthy donors. The study's findings and limits: Only CMV serostatus was available as immune exposure information.

As to this clone: Its antigen remains unidentified.

13 Jbeta primers and 60 Vbeta primers were used for the PCR. Profiling relied on immunoSEQ multiplex PCR, and the TCRdb table lists in-frame clones only, not all of them. The sample contains about 90,000 clones, roughly 73% of which appear only once. The CDR3 has 14 residues. V was shortened by 4 bases and J by 6 bases, with 14 bases between the two germline ends. The germline V gene encodes CDR1 SGHDT and CDR2 YYEEEE. The clonotype originates from a boy aged 10-17 years in good health and CMV-seronegative. The rearrangement links TRBV5-6 to TRBJ2-1, with D possibly matching TRBD2 (6 bases). Sequences were obtained from PBMCs. The CDR3: CASSRPRAGNEQFF. CDR3 coding DNA: TGTGCCAGCAGCCGCCCCAGAGCGGGCAATGAGCAGTTCTTC.